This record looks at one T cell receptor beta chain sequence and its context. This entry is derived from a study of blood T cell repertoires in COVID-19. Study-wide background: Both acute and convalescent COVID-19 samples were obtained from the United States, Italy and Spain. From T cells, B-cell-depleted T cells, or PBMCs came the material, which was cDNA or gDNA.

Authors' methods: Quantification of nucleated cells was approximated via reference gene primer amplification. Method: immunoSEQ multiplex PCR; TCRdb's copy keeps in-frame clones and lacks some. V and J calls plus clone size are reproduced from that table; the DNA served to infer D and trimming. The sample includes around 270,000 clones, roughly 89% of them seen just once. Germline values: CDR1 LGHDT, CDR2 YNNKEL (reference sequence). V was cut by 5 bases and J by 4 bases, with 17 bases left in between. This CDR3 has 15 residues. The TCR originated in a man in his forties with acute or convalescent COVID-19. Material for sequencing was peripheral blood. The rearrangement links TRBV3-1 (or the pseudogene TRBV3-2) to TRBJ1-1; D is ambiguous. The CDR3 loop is CASSRAGFYATEAFF. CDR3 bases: TGTGCCAGCAGCAGAGCGGGATTTTACGCCACTGAAGCTTTCTTT.